These T cell receptor beta chains were read from a single sample in a study of CD8+ T cells in alopecia areata. Sequencing used immunoSEQ multiplex PCR; TCRdb keeps in-frame clones, though not all of them. This repertoire shows fewer than 250,000 clones, around two fifths found once; its top ten account for around 0.48%. Sequenced here: CD4+ T cells sorted from blood, sampled between weeks 30 and 35, from a patient treated with tofacitinib. The source of these receptors is a human donor with alopecia areata. Both conserved end residues are part of each CDR3. A D gene is named only where the DNA matches it firmly. Part of the rows lack a size; the others show once, few, many or a class for expanded clones.

D gene | J gene | clone size | V gene | CDR3 length | CDR3 protein | CDR3 DNA
TRBD1 | TRBJ1-5 | . | TRBV2 | 15 | CASTQGGHSNQPQHF | TGTGCCAGCACCCAAGGGGGCCATAGCAATCAGCCCCAGCATTTT
. | TRBJ2-5 | . | TRBV7-8 | 14 | CASSSMGLQETQYF | TGTGCCAGCAGCTCGATGGGACTGCAAGAGACCCAGTACTTC
. | TRBJ1-1 | few | TRBV7-2 | 15 | CASSLVGQLNTEAFF | TGTGCCAGCAGCTTAGTTGGGCAGTTGAACACTGAAGCTTTCTTT
TRBD2 | TRBJ2-3 | . | TRBV30 | 15 | CAWSVKPTGGDTQYF | TGTGCCTGGAGTGTAAAACCTACGGGGGGAGATACGCAGTATTTT
. | TRBJ2-3 | . | TRBV6-6 | 15 | CASSYNSPETDTQYF | TGTGCCAGCAGTTACAACAGCCCTGAAACAGATACGCAGTATTTT
. | TRBJ2-7 | few | TRBV29-1 | 14 | CSVVPRAGFYEQYF | TGCAGCGTTGTGCCACGGGCGGGGTTCTACGAGCAGTACTTC
. | TRBJ1-4 | . | TRBV6-1 | 13 | CASSLSLERELFF | TGTGCCAGCAGCCTAAGCCTCGAAAGGGAACTGTTTTTT
. | TRBJ2-6 | few | TRBV30 | 13 | CAWSPSGANVLTF | TGTGCCTGGAGTCCCTCGGGGGCCAACGTCCTGACTTTC
. | TRBJ1-1 | . | TRBV6-6 | 12 | CASNQGQGEAFF | TGTGCCAGCAACCAGGGGCAGGGTGAAGCTTTCTTT
. | TRBJ1-1 | few | TRBV5-6 | 18 | CASSFPTGLRDVNTEAFF | TGTGCCAGCAGCTTTCCGACAGGTTTGCGTGATGTGAACACTGAAGCTTTCTTT
. | TRBJ1-5 | . | TRBV5-1 | 14 | CASSLGQGGQPQHF | TGCGCCAGCAGCTTGGGGCAGGGTGGGCAGCCCCAGCATTTT
. | TRBJ2-3 | . | TRBV7-6 | 14 | CASSFGGQADTQYF | TGTGCCAGCAGCTTCGGGGGGCAAGCAGATACGCAGTATTTT
. | TRBJ1-1 | few | TRBV19 | 15 | CASLSLGWVNTEAFF | TGTGCCAGCTTATCTCTGGGATGGGTGAACACTGAAGCTTTCTTT
. | TRBJ2-3 | . | TRBV2 | 11 | CAAKGPDTQYF | TGTGCCGCGAAAGGGCCGGATACGCAGTATTTT
. | TRBJ2-2 | once | TRBV25-1 | 13 | CASSEWDTGELFF | TGTGCCAGCAGTGAATGGGACACCGGGGAGCTGTTTTTT
. | TRBJ2-3 | . | TRBV5-6 | 14 | CASSSNRAGDTQYF | TGTGCCAGCAGCTCCAACAGGGCTGGAGATACGCAGTATTTT
. | TRBJ1-1 | few | TRBV29-1 | 13 | CSVEGRMNTEAFF | TGCAGCGTTGAGGGCAGAATGAACACTGAAGCTTTCTTT
TRBD2 | TRBJ2-1 | . | TRBV19 | 16 | CASSPVSGRAHNEQFF | TGTGCCAGTAGTCCCGTTAGCGGGAGGGCTCACAATGAGCAGTTCTTC
. | TRBJ2-5 | . | TRBV9 | 15 | CASSVLSGLGETQYF | TGTGCCAGCAGCGTCTTGTCAGGGTTGGGCGAGACCCAGTACTTC
. | TRBJ1-6 | . | TRBV5-6 | 16 | CASSPQGGNYNSPLHF | TGTGCCAGCAGCCCCCAGGGAGGGAACTATAATTCACCCCTCCACTTT
. | TRBJ1-5 | few | TRBV7-9 | 17 | CASSLIGGSYSNQPQHF | TGTGCCAGCAGCCTCATAGGGGGTTCCTATAGCAATCAGCCCCAGCATTTT
. | TRBJ1-5 | . | TRBV16 | 14 | CASSQYPGRGPQHF | TGTGCCAGCAGCCAATACCCTGGGCGAGGGCCCCAGCATTTT
TRBD2 | TRBJ2-1 | . | TRBV9 | 16 | CASSVDGSREGNEQFF | TGTGCCAGCAGCGTAGACGGTTCCCGGGAGGGCAATGAGCAGTTCTTC
. | TRBJ1-4 | . | TRBV29-1 | 14 | CSARLGGINEKLFF | TGCAGCGCTCGCTTAGGGGGGATTAATGAAAAACTGTTTTTT
. | TRBJ2-7 | few | TRBV30 | 13 | CAWSGSLVYEQYF | TGTGCCTGGAGCGGGTCCCTAGTATACGAGCAGTACTTC